This T cell receptor beta chain was found in a study of T cells after yellow fever vaccination. Whole-study context: Any fraction with a low cell number was prepared using SMART-Seq v4 Ultra Low Input.

The V gene's germline CDR1 is LNHDA and CDR2 SQIVND (reference sequence). Between the trimmed V and J ends, which lost 2 bases and 3 bases, there was a span of 17 bases. CDR3 size: 17 residues. MiXCR, applied by TCRdb to the 5' RACE reads, yields one record per CDR3 protein. The sample yields about 50,000 distinct CDR3 sequences, 7% to 8.5% seen once. In its sample, this clonotype was seen a few times. Source: CD8+ T cells sorted from PBMCs, taken more than 13 days after the first yellow fever vaccination. The rearrangement joins TRBV19 to TRBJ2-1; possibly TRBD1 for D (6 bases). This clonotype was sampled from a man younger than 30 who received the YFV17D yellow fever vaccine. CDR3 sequence (DNA): TGTGCCAGTAGTATAAAGCCCCTCTTACAGGGCTACAATGAGCAGTTCTTC. The encoded protein is CASSIKPLLQGYNEQFF.